Sequencing of this T cell receptor beta chain was carried out in a study of cytomegalovirus exposure and HLA in healthy donors. A word on this clone: Its antigen is still unknown.

General study results and limits: An assumption of roughly uniform sequencing depth across donors underlay the presence/absence analyses. One variant, a missense change in DCLRE1C, was linked in a later analysis to TCR beta V- and J-gene trimming.

CDR3 length: 15 residues. Germline V gene lookup returns CDR1 SNHLY and CDR2 FYNNEI. Trimming removed 8 bases from V and 2 bases from J; junction bases left unmatched: 8. The PCR used 60 Vbeta and 13 Jbeta primers. Data came from immunoSEQ multiplex PCR; TCRdb stores just in-frame clones and leaves some out. There are fewer than 130,000 clones in the sample; less than 80% occur only once, and 3.5% to 4% lies in the top ten. The chain combines TRBV2 with TRBJ2-3; 9 nucleotides align to TRBD2. The clonotype originates from a man between 25 and 39 years old in good health and CMV-seropositive. Sequencing input: PBMCs. As DNA, the CDR3 is TGTGCCAGCGTTTTAGCGGGGGCCTCCACAGATACGCAGTATTTT. Translated, it gives CASVLAGASTDTQYF.